The 30 T cell receptor beta chains listed next were all sequenced from one sample in a study of T cells in localized non-small cell lung cancer. Sequencing was performed with immunoSEQ multiplex PCR; in TCRdb, only in-frame clones are kept and a portion is missing. There are around 3,000 clones in the sample; over 25% occur only once, and less than 15% lies in the top ten. Here the sequenced sample was normal lung tissue next to the tumor, taken before any cancer treatment. The receptors originated from a male donor older than 55 with stage II lung adenocarcinoma.

This chain links TRBV25-1 with TRBJ2-7, with D possibly being TRBD1 (6 bases). From germline, CDR1 is MGHDK and CDR2 SYGVNS. This CDR3 region has 15 residues. Deletions cut 3 bases from V and 5 bases from J, with 17 bases between. The CDR3 region has the DNA TGTGCCAGCAGTGACACAGGGTTATTCGGTAACGAGCAGTACTTC. The encoded protein is CASSDTGLFGNEQYF.

By frequency in the sample, this clone is medium-sized. The gene calls are TRBV11-3 and TRBJ1-1; TRBD1 might be the D (5 bases). Germline-derived CDR1 and CDR2 are SGHNT and YENEEA. Between the trimmed V and J ends, which lost 5 bases and 2 bases, there was a span of 12 bases. The CDR3 has 14 residues. The CDR3 loop reads CASSQTTANTEAFF. The CDR3 coding sequence is TGTGCCAGCAGCCAAACGACAGCCAACACTGAAGCTTTCTTT.

The chain links TRBV6-8 to TRBJ2-3; 8 nucleotides align to TRBD2. Germline CDR1 and CDR2: MNHGY and SAAAGT. This CDR3 has 16 amino acids. The J segment lost 1 base and the V segment lost 5 bases, leaving 8 bases of the junction unmatched. CDR3 in amino acids: CASSDLAGRGTDTQYF. The CDR3 nucleotides read TGTGCCAGCAGTGATTTAGCGGGAAGGGGCACAGATACGCAGTATTTT.

The gene calls are TRBV28 and TRBJ1-3; no definite D call. The CDR3 consists of 17 residues. The V and J ends lost 5 bases and 4 bases respectively, with 21 bases between them. CDR1 and CDR2 from the germline V gene are MDHEN and SYDVKM. CDR3 sequence: CASSPFAGSLSGNTIYF. In DNA form, the CDR3 reads TGTGCCAGCAGTCCATTCGCGGGCAGTTTATCCGGAAACACCATATATTTT.

The gene calls are TRBV14 and TRBJ1-2, with 7 bases lining up with TRBD1. J was trimmed by 4 bases and V by 0 bases; bases with no gene match: 2. This CDR3 spans 14 amino acids. CDR1 and CDR2 from the germline V gene are SGHDN and FVKESK. For the CDR3, the DNA is TGTGCCAGCAGCCAAGAGACAGGGCCCTATGGCTACACCTTC. It encodes CASSQETGPYGYTF.

The gene calls are TRBV5-1 and TRBJ2-7, with TRBD1 matching 10 bases. CDR1 and CDR2 (germline): SGHRS, YFSETQ. The CDR3 spans 17 residues. Trimming removed 2 bases from V and 5 bases from J; junction bases left unmatched: 13. CDR3 amino acids: CASSFGTGDRSWDEQYF. CDR3 in DNA: TGCGCCAGCAGCTTCGGGACAGGGGATCGTTCCTGGGACGAGCAGTACTTC.

V is TRBV6-8 and J is TRBJ1-1, with 7 bases identical to TRBD1. Germline loops: CDR1 MNHGY, CDR2 SAAAGT. The CDR3 has 13 residues. V shed 5 bases and J 7 bases; nucleotides not matched to a gene: 7. CDR3 residues: CASSNPGQHEAFF. CDR3 nucleotide sequence: TGTGCCAGCAGTAACCCGGGACAGCATGAAGCTTTCTTT.

This clone was seen more than once but under ten times. V usage is TRBV11-3 and J usage is TRBJ1-2; no clear D. Germline V gives CDR1 SGHNT, CDR2 YENEEA. Trimming cost V 0 bases and J 0 bases, with 8 bases left between them. CDR3 size: 15 residues. CDR3 sequence: CASSLDSTSNYGYTF. CDR3 nucleotides: TGTGCCAGCAGCTTAGACTCTACCTCTAACTATGGCTACACCTTC.

This chain connects TRBV18 to TRBJ2-7; D is undetermined. The germline gives CDR1 KGHSH, CDR2 LQKENI. V was trimmed by 0 bases and J by 2 bases, leaving 8 bases between them. The CDR3 loop spans 14 amino acids. CDR3 amino acids: CASSPPGNPYEQYF. The CDR3 coding sequence is TGTGCCAGCTCACCACCCGGTAACCCCTACGAGCAGTACTTC.

This clone came up many times. The chain links TRBV11-3 to TRBJ1-4, with 9 nucleotides matching TRBD1. The CDR3 covers 16 residues. V was clipped by 4 bases and J by 8 bases; unmatched bases: 11. Germline V CDR1 and CDR2: SGHNT, YENEEA. CDR3 in amino acids: CASSSTDRGDREKLFF. The CDR3 bases are TGTGCCAGCAGCTCCACGGACAGGGGAGATCGCGAAAAACTGTTTTTT.

This chain joins TRBV2 and TRBJ2-7; TRBD1 is a possible D gene (7 bases). Deletions cut 3 bases from V and 4 bases from J, with 16 bases between. The CDR3 spans 15 residues. In germline, CDR1 is SNHLY, CDR2 FYNNEI. This CDR3 reads CASSDRRDRTYEQYF. The CDR3 DNA reads as TGTGCCAGCAGTGATAGGCGGGACAGAACATACGAGCAGTACTTC.

This clone was seen only a few times. V and J are TRBV19 and TRBJ1-2; D possibly corresponds to TRBD1 (5 bases). CDR1 is LNHDA and CDR2 is SQIVND in the germline V gene (reference sequence). The CDR3 contains 17 residues. V dropped 6 bases and J dropped 4 bases, with 24 bases sitting between them. The CDR3 sequence: CASSERDARGVTYGYTF. CDR3 DNA sequence: TGTGCCAGTAGCGAGCGGGACGCCAGAGGGGTGACCTATGGCTACACCTTC.

This CDR3 reads CSVDDGNQPQHF. CDR3 DNA: TGCAGCGTTGATGACGGCAATCAGCCCCAGCATTTT. The V gene is TRBV29-1, the J gene TRBJ1-5; the D is unclear. The CDR3 spans 12 residues. Trimming pared 3 bases from V and 2 bases from J, leaving 5 bases between. The germline CDR1 and CDR2 sequences are SQVTM and ANQGSEA.

This clone counts as large. The chain has TRBV30 and TRBJ1-5; no definite D call. V was clipped by 0 bases and J by 2 bases, with 14 bases between them. Per germline, CDR1 GTSNPN and CDR2 SVGIG (reference sequence). This CDR3 contains 16 residues. The CDR3 DNA sequence: TGTGCCTGGAGTGTAAGGGCGGGGAGAGGCAATCAGCCCCAGCATTTT. It encodes CAWSVRAGRGNQPQHF.

The CDR3 reads CASNGGAAFEQYF. The CDR3 nucleotides read TGTGCCAGCAACGGCGGGGCGGCATTCGAGCAGTACTTC. The rearrangement joins TRBV28 to TRBJ2-7, with D perhaps matching TRBD2 (6 bases). V lost 7 bases and J lost 6, with 16 bases in between. The CDR3 spans 13 residues. CDR1 MDHEN and CDR2 SYDVKM come from the germline V gene.

This clone was found a few times. The V call is TRBV11-3, the J call TRBJ2-5; 13 bases agree with TRBD2. The CDR3 consists of 16 residues. V lost 5 bases, J lost 4 bases, and 7 bases stayed unmatched. Germline V gene data show CDR1 as SGHNT and CDR2 as YENEEA. The CDR3 region has the DNA TGTGCCAGCAGCCCAACTAGCGGGGGGGATTCAGAGACCCAGTACTTC. This sequence encodes CASSPTSGGDSETQYF.

This clone showed up just once. The chain uses TRBV19 and TRBJ1-2; D unresolved. V dropped 6 bases and J dropped 5 bases, with 10 bases sitting between them. The CDR3 is 12 residues long. Per the germline V gene, CDR1 is LNHDA and CDR2 is SQIVND (reference sequence). The CDR3 sequence: CASSGREYGYTF. CDR3 bases: TGTGCCAGTAGCGGCCGAGAATATGGCTACACCTTC.

J is TRBJ2-5 and V is TRBV11-3; 7 bases fit TRBD1. Germline CDR1 is SGHNT and CDR2 is YENEEA. The CDR3 contains 15 residues. J gave up 4 bases and V 3 bases, and 8 bases lay outside the gene matches. The CDR3 protein is CASSFGRDRGETQYF. In DNA form, the CDR3 reads TGTGCCAGCAGCTTCGGTCGGGACAGAGGAGAGACCCAGTACTTC.

A few counts support this clone. The chain employs TRBV15 and TRBJ2-1; maybe TRBD2 (5 bases). The CDR3 spans 15 residues. The V and J ends lost 0 bases and 3 bases respectively, with 9 bases between them. Germline V gene data show CDR1 as LNHNV and CDR2 as YYDKDF (reference sequence). The CDR3 sequence is CATSRESEDYNEQFF. Written as DNA, the CDR3 is TGTGCCACCAGCAGAGAATCGGAGGACTACAATGAGCAGTTCTTC.

This rearrangement joins TRBV2 to TRBJ1-2; the D is unclear. The CDR3 runs to 13 residues. The V end was cut by 4 bases, the J end by 8 bases, with 14 bases between. Germline assignment: CDR1 SNHLY and CDR2 FYNNEI. The CDR3 coding sequence is TGTGCCAGCAGTGTAGTAGGGATGGGAGGCTACACCTTC. Its protein product is CASSVVGMGGYTF. The variable domain in full, completed from reference TRBV2 and TRBJ1-2, reads EPEVTQTPSHQVTQMGQEVILRCVPISNHLYFYWYRQILGQKVEFLVSFYNNEISEKSEIFDDQFSVERPDGSNFTLKIRSTKLEDSAMYFCASSVVGMGGYTFGSGTRLTVV.

This clone was observed a few times. The chain joins TRBV6-8 to TRBJ2-7; D unclear. This CDR3 has 14 residues. The V gene's germline CDR1 is MNHGY and CDR2 SAAAGT. Trimming took 10 bases from V and 3 from J, leaving 19 bases between them. In DNA, the CDR3 is TGTGCCACCGGTGGAGCAGACTCTCACTACGAGCAGTACTTC. It yields the protein CATGGADSHYEQYF.

This clone occurred a few times. V gene TRBV7-7 combines with J gene TRBJ2-2, with TRBD2 as a possible D gene (7 bases). Germline V gives CDR1 SSHAT, CDR2 FNYEAQ (reference sequence). The V end lost 5 bases, the J end lost 2 bases, and 18 bases lay between the germline ends. The CDR3 extends over 17 amino acids. In DNA, the CDR3 is TGTGCCAGCAGCCTCGGGGGAGGGACACCTAACACCGGGGAGCTGTTTTTT. Residues: CASSLGGGTPNTGELFF.

This clone was detected only a few times. The chain links TRBV29-1 to TRBJ2-2; D may be TRBD1 or TRBD2 (5 bases each). Germline CDR1 and CDR2: SQVTM and ANQGSEA. Trimming stripped 4 bases from V and 0 bases from J, with 9 bases between. This CDR3 comprises 14 residues. Here the CDR3 DNA reads TGCAGCGTTGGCCGGGACCCGAACACCGGGGAGCTGTTTTTT. The encoded protein is CSVGRDPNTGELFF.

This clone occurred once. Sequence at one end of the junction differs from germline and may be a read error. The chain recombines TRBV19 with TRBJ2-6; D is undetermined. The germline gives CDR1 LNHDA, CDR2 SQIVND (reference sequence). This CDR3 contains 15 residues. The CDR3, as DNA: TGTGCCAGTAGTATCGACCTCTCTAGGGCCAACGTCCTGACTTTC. It specifies CASSIDLSRANVLTF.

The J gene is TRBJ2-1, the V gene TRBV10-3; 11 nucleotides match TRBD2. In germline, CDR1 is ENHRY, CDR2 SYGVKD. The CDR3 has 17 amino acids. J lost 9 bases, V lost 10 bases, and 20 bases had no gene match. The CDR3 DNA sequence: TGTGCCAGCCGTCCTGCCCCGCTAGCGGGGGGTAGTAGTGAGCAGTTCTTC. Translating gives CASRPAPLAGGSSEQFF.

The chain uses TRBV9 and TRBJ2-7, with D hard to call. V lost 0 bases and J 2 bases, leaving 9 bases between the germline ends. This CDR3 has 14 amino acids. The V gene's germline CDR1 is SGDLS and CDR2 YYNGEE. The CDR3, as DNA: TGTGCCAGCAGCGTAGGTGACATAGCCTACGAGCAGTACTTC. Amino acid sequence: CASSVGDIAYEQYF.

This clone was seen a few times. The rearrangement links TRBV6-1 to TRBJ2-3, with D possibly being TRBD2 (5 bases). There are 15 residues in the CDR3. V was shortened by 1 base and J by 5 bases, with 13 bases between the two germline ends. The germline V gene has CDR1 MNHNS and CDR2 SASEGT. The CDR3 sequence: CASSEGTGDQDTQYF. CDR3 sequence (DNA): TGTGCCAGCAGTGAAGGGACCGGGGATCAAGATACGCAGTATTTT.

This clone was seen a handful of times. The J gene is TRBJ2-7, the V gene TRBV6-8, with TRBD1 matching over 9 bases. The germline gives CDR1 MNHGY, CDR2 SAAAGT. V was clipped by 3 bases and J by 0 bases; unmatched bases: 9. This CDR3 is 17 amino acids long. CDR3 DNA sequence: TGTGCCAGCAGTTATTCGGGACAGGGCCGAAGCTCCTACGAGCAGTACTTC. Translating gives CASSYSGQGRSSYEQYF.

CDR3 residues: CASRTSGLLTGGYTF. In DNA, the CDR3 is TGTGCCAGTAGGACCTCGGGACTGCTAACTGGTGGCTACACCTTC. V usage is TRBV19 and J usage is TRBJ1-2; D is possibly TRBD1 (5 bases). Germline CDR1 and CDR2: LNHDA and SQIVND (reference sequence). The CDR3 loop spans 15 amino acids. V lost 6 bases, J lost 7 bases, and 21 bases lay in between.

Only a few counts were recorded for this clone. The V call is TRBV4-1, the J call TRBJ2-5, with D maybe TRBD1 (6 bases). This CDR3 comprises 16 residues. Germline-derived CDR1 and CDR2 are MGHRA and YSYEKL. The V gene lost 0 bases and the J gene lost 2 bases, with 13 bases spanning the gap. CDR3 coding DNA: TGCGCCAGCAGCCAAGATTTCCAGGGGATTCAAGAGACCCAGTACTTC. The encoded protein is CASSQDFQGIQETQYF.